This T cell receptor (beta chain) was recorded in a study of cytomegalovirus exposure and HLA in healthy donors. Study-wide context: Of all 400 or so donors who were genotyped, 80% to 85% belonged to the Caucasian-associated ancestry cluster.

Notes on this clone: Its antigen is still unknown.

Study-level points and caveats: Altogether, 150 to 200 TCR beta chains were recorded as cytomegalovirus-associated. Donors belonging to an Asian-associated ancestry cluster reportedly showed fewer N-insertions in productive TCRs than the roughly 670-donor mean, according to what a later analysis found.

Per germline, CDR1 LNHDA and CDR2 SQIVND (reference sequence). The CDR3 spans 16 residues. V lost 3 bases and J lost 0, with 12 bases in between. Vbeta (60) and Jbeta (13) primers were used in the PCR. Data came from immunoSEQ multiplex PCR; TCRdb stores just in-frame clones and leaves some out. The sample records under 200,000 clones, 81% being singletons. This chain connects TRBV19 to TRBJ1-5; the D gene is possibly TRBD1 (6 bases). The sample consisted of PBMCs. The source is a middle-aged man in good health and CMV-seropositive. The CDR3 spells CASSILTGISNQPQHF. The CDR3 region has the DNA TGTGCCAGTAGTATTCTAACAGGGATTAGCAATCAGCCCCAGCATTTT.